The clone carrying this TCR beta chain was seen only a few times. Every sequencing run generated over 180 million TCR-beta sequences from 15-18 subjects. MiXCR was run by TCRdb on the 5' RACE reads, yielding one entry per CDR3 protein. The repertoire holds 55,000 to 75,000 distinct CDR3 sequences, roughly an eighth seen once, with 9.5% to 12% in the top ten. The CDR3 loop spans 13 amino acids. V was trimmed by 7 bases and J by 6 bases, leaving 16 bases between them. Germline CDR1 KGHSY, CDR2 FQNENV. This specimen comes from a study of neurological immune-mediated disorders. The chain combines TRBV16 with TRBJ2-7; D is unclear. The source of this sequence is a woman aged 55-70 years with HTLV-1-associated myelopathy (HAM/TSP). Sequencing used PBMCs. The chain's CDR3 is CASTSTRGREQYF. The CDR3 coding sequence is TGTGCCAGCACCTCGACAAGAGGTCGCGAGCAGTACTTC.